This T cell receptor (beta chain) was captured in a study of shared clonotypes between healthy human individuals. Nashville, Tennessee was home to all donors, each a Caucasian adult. Assay runs were performed at deep level. The method was immunoSEQ multiplex PCR; TCRdb's version includes in-frame clones alone and lacks a portion of them. The sample includes about 2.3 million clones, 85% to 95% seen only once; the top ten take more than 0.35%. A note on this clone: The identical CDR3 is also encoded by other nucleotide sequences in the sample.

Trimming shortened V by 7 bases and J by 1 base, and 7 bases separated the two germline ends. This CDR3 has 12 residues. Germline assignment: CDR1 MDHEN and CDR2 SYDVKM. Sequenced material: naive CD4+ T cells from PBMCs. Documented subset: CD45RA+ positively selected. The origin of this receptor is a man in his late teens or twenties in good health. Some clones in this sample may be carry-over from other donors' samples. The genes are TRBV28 and TRBJ1-1; D is ambiguous. Written as DNA, the CDR3 is TGTGCCAGCACGCTTGGGAACACTGAAGCTTTCTTT. As protein: CASTLGNTEAFF.